These T cell receptor beta chains were read from a single sample in a study of T cells expressing NK-cell markers. TCRdb processed the 5' RACE reads again and assigns one entry to each CDR3 protein, with no DNA. The listing contains about 110,000 distinct CDR3 sequences. The sequenced sample was blood T cells: a sorted CD56 or NKG2C T cell subset, CD4+ or CD8+ T cells, or bulk PBMC T cells (not recorded which). Source of these receptors: a woman between 18 and 69 years old in good health. Both conserved end residues are part of each CDR3. The order of the fields is J gene, V gene, CDR3 protein.

J: TRBJ2-7; V: TRBV20-1; CDR3: CSARGLAGVEQYF
J: TRBJ2-1; V: TRBV12-3/TRBV12-4; CDR3: CASSFSSGDNEQFF
J: TRBJ2-2; V: TRBV7-9; CDR3: CASSPTGNTGELFF
J: TRBJ2-3; V: TRBV7-9; CDR3: CASSGPGLGPDTQYF
J: TRBJ1-1; V: TRBV29-1; CDR3: CSVHRGLLEAFF
J: TRBJ2-3; V: TRBV7-2; CDR3: CASSLAPGLAGPTDTQYF
J: TRBJ2-5; V: TRBV9; CDR3: CASSVAPWGGKETQYF
J: TRBJ2-7; V: TRBV9; CDR3: CASSGAGTSYEQYF
J: TRBJ2-4; V: TRBV12-3/TRBV12-4; CDR3: CASSFSGRLYF
J: TRBJ2-3; V: TRBV12-3/TRBV12-4; CDR3: CASSFGTSATDTQYF
J: TRBJ1-1; V: TRBV7-9; CDR3: CASSWGTGTNTEAFF
J: TRBJ2-7; V: TRBV28; CDR3: CASSPADGEIYEQYF
J: TRBJ2-3; V: TRBV7-3; CDR3: CASSLTSSGTDTQYF
J: TRBJ2-1; V: TRBV5-4; CDR3: CASSLLAGALNEQFF
J: TRBJ1-1; V: TRBV29-1; CDR3: CSVEVVPEAFF
J: TRBJ1-1; V: TRBV5-6; CDR3: CASSLDRADLLGAEAFF
J: TRBJ2-2; V: TRBV4-3; CDR3: CASSHETRGTGELFF
J: TRBJ1-1; V: TRBV29-1; CDR3: CSVEWVGVQGREAFF
J: TRBJ1-1; V: TRBV29-1; CDR3: CSVTGFGIEAFF
J: TRBJ1-1; V: TRBV6-2/TRBV6-3; CDR3: CASSYEGATAEAFF
J: TRBJ2-3; V: TRBV15; CDR3: CATRTSGTDTQYF
J: TRBJ1-6; V: TRBV20-1; CDR3: CSARDRESSYNSPLHF
J: TRBJ1-1; V: TRBV6-1; CDR3: CASSQMPGTGLTEAFF
J: TRBJ2-1; V: TRBV14; CDR3: CASSQENRDNEQFF
J: TRBJ2-1; V: TRBV12-3/TRBV12-4; CDR3: CASKKRERAEQFF
J: TRBJ2-3; V: TRBV5-6; CDR3: CASSLESVLAEHSTDTQYF
J: TRBJ2-1; V: TRBV20-1; CDR3: CSADLPWNNEQFF
J: TRBJ2-3; V: TRBV7-3; CDR3: CASSSSGGITDTQYF
J: TRBJ2-1; V: TRBV13; CDR3: CASGRAESSYNEQFF
J: TRBJ2-7; V: TRBV14; CDR3: CASSQEGGTGWYEQYF
J: TRBJ2-3; V: TRBV28; CDR3: CASSDRDGARTDTQYF
J: TRBJ2-2; V: TRBV5-6; CDR3: CASSLDRGNTGELFF
J: TRBJ2-5; V: TRBV7-3; CDR3: CASSPSGGAETQYF
J: TRBJ2-2; V: TRBV5-1; CDR3: CASSLGQGTGELFF
J: TRBJ2-7; V: TRBV5-1; CDR3: CASSLVAGTSGSHEQYF
J: TRBJ1-2; V: TRBV29-1; CDR3: CSVERDYGYTF